Each of the 22 T cell receptor beta chains below was sequenced from the same sample in a study of OX40 agonist ivuxolimab in advanced cancers. Assay used: immunoSEQ multiplex PCR; TCRdb lists only in-frame clones, some missing. The sample records about 45,000 clones, around 94% being singletons. The specimen comprised CD4+ or CD8+ T cells sorted from blood, sampled in a trial of the OX40 agonist ivuxolimab. The source is an adult with an advanced solid tumor such as melanoma, head and neck, liver or kidney cancer.

The J gene is TRBJ2-7, the V gene TRBV29-1, with D possibly being TRBD1 or TRBD2 (5 bases each). CDR1 SQVTM and CDR2 ANQGSEA come from the germline V gene. Trimming shortened V by 4 bases and J by 5 bases, and 21 bases separated the two germline ends. The CDR3 runs 15 residues. The CDR3 region has the DNA TGCAGCGTTGTGGGGGAGTCCCTTGCCTGGGACGAGCAGTACTTC. Its translation: CSVVGESLAWDEQYF.

In this sample, this clone turned up once. The V gene is TRBV28, the J gene TRBJ1-3; TRBD1 might be the D (5 bases). The CDR3 is made up of 16 amino acids. The V end lost 2 bases, the J end lost 4 bases, and 15 bases lay between the germline ends. The germline CDR1 and CDR2 sequences are MDHEN and SYDVKM. The CDR3 nucleotides read TGTGCCAGCAGTTTAACGGACATTCCATCAGGAAACACCATATATTTT. Its protein product is CASSLTDIPSGNTIYF.

The chain has TRBV5-4 and TRBJ2-7; TRBD2 agrees at 7 bases. Trimming at V came to 3 bases and at J to 3 bases, leaving 12 bases not matched to a gene. Germline assignment: CDR1 SGHNT and CDR2 YYREEE (reference sequence). There are 16 residues in the CDR3. This chain's CDR3 is CASSWAPAGVVYEQYF. CDR3 DNA: TGTGCCAGCAGCTGGGCCCCGGCGGGAGTTGTCTACGAGCAGTACTTC.

This chain uses TRBV28 with TRBJ2-1, with 9 positions matching TRBD1. J was trimmed by 7 bases and V by 6 bases; bases with no gene match: 10. The CDR3 has 15 residues. Germline V CDR1 and CDR2: MDHEN, SYDVKM. CDR3 sequence (DNA): TGTGCCAGCAGGGCCGGGACAGGGTTATTTAATGAGCAGTTCTTC. Residues: CASRAGTGLFNEQFF.

V gene TRBV7-8 combines with J gene TRBJ2-5, with D unresolved. Germline V gene lookup returns CDR1 SGHVS and CDR2 FQNEAQ. The CDR3 has 12 amino acids. V dropped 5 bases and J dropped 6 bases, with 10 bases sitting between them. CDR3 sequence: CASSPPWQTQYF. In DNA, the CDR3 is TGTGCCAGCAGCCCCCCATGGCAGACCCAGTACTTC. Full variable domain (rest looked up from reference TRBV7-8 and TRBJ2-5): GAGVSQSPRYKVAKRGQDVALRCDPISGHVSLFWYQQALGQGPEFLTYFQNEAQLDKSGLPSDRFFAERPEGSVSTLKIQRTQQEDSAVYLCASSPPWQTQYFGPGTRLLVL.

V gene TRBV4-1 combines with J gene TRBJ1-5; D is ambiguous. The CDR3 extends over 15 amino acids. Trimming pared 1 base from V and 0 bases from J, leaving 7 bases between. CDR1 MGHRA and CDR2 YSYEKL come from the germline V gene. CDR3 protein: CASSQADSSNQPQHF. The CDR3 coding sequence is TGCGCCAGCAGCCAAGCGGACTCTAGCAATCAGCCCCAGCATTTT.

V is TRBV2 and J is TRBJ1-2, with 7 bases matching TRBD1. The V gene's germline CDR1 is SNHLY and CDR2 FYNNEI. Trimming removed 4 bases from V and 6 bases from J; junction bases left unmatched: 5. CDR3 length equals 13 residues. CDR3 loop: CASSADRRNGYTF. The DNA for the CDR3 is TGTGCCAGCAGTGCGGACAGGCGGAATGGCTACACCTTC.

The CDR3: CASSVRDRGNTIYF. The CDR3 DNA reads TGTGCCAGCAGCGTTCGGGACAGAGGAAACACCATATATTTT. V is TRBV9 and J is TRBJ1-3; the match to TRBD1 covers 7 bases. V was pared by 2 bases and J by 4 bases, with 3 bases of the junction left unmatched. CDR1 is SGDLS and CDR2 is YYNGEE in the germline V gene. The CDR3 sequence is 14 residues long. Supplemented by reference TRBV9 and TRBJ1-3, the full variable domain reads DSGVTQTPKHLITATGQRVTLRCSPRSGDLSVYWYQQSLDQGLQFLIQYYNGEERAKGNILERFSAQQFPDLHSELNLSSLELGDSALYFCASSVRDRGNTIYFGEGSWLTVV.

This sequence joins TRBV29-1 and TRBJ1-4; D possibly corresponds to TRBD1 (6 bases). The V end lost 6 bases, the J end lost 14 bases, and 22 bases lay between the germline ends. Germline loops: CDR1 SQVTM, CDR2 ANQGSEA. The CDR3 covers 13 residues. The CDR3 DNA reads as TGCAGCGTCCCCTTTGGGAGGGGGGGATTTCTGTTTTTT. This sequence encodes CSVPFGRGGFLFF.

The chain employs TRBV7-3 and TRBJ2-5; TRBD1 aligns across 10 bases. Trimming cost V 5 bases and J 0 bases; bases outside gene matches: 6. This CDR3 has 16 amino acids. CDR1 and CDR2 from the germline V gene are SGHTA and FQGTGA. Written as DNA, the CDR3 is TGTGCCAGCAGCCCAAGGGGACAGGGGTACCAAGAGACCCAGTACTTC. Amino acid sequence: CASSPRGQGYQETQYF.

V usage is TRBV30 and J usage is TRBJ2-1; D possibly corresponds to TRBD2 (6 bases). The CDR3 has 16 amino acids. In germline, CDR1 is GTSNPN, CDR2 SVGIG (reference sequence). V lost 0 bases to trimming and J lost 4 bases, with 16 bases between them. The CDR3 loop reads CAWSVLAGRDYNEQFF. The DNA for the CDR3 is TGTGCCTGGAGTGTACTGGCGGGACGTGATTACAATGAGCAGTTCTTC.

The V and J genes are TRBV7-9 and TRBJ2-2; D is undetermined. In germline, CDR1 is SEHNR, CDR2 FQNEAQ (reference sequence). This CDR3 has 13 residues. The V gene lost 3 bases and the J gene lost 3 bases, with 5 bases spanning the gap. CDR3 protein: CASSFRYTGELFF. The CDR3 DNA reads as TGTGCCAGCAGCTTCAGGTACACCGGGGAGCTGTTTTTT. The complete variable domain, with remaining parts taken from reference TRBV7-9 and TRBJ2-2, reads DTGVSQNPRHKITKRGQNVTFRCDPISEHNRLYWYRQTLGQGPEFLTYFQNEAQLEKSRLLSDRFSAERPKGSFSTLEIQRTEQGDSAMYLCASSFRYTGELFFGEGSRLTVL.

This sequence joins TRBV7-9 and TRBJ2-2, with no clear D. Germline V gives CDR1 SEHNR, CDR2 FQNEAQ (reference sequence). CDR3 length equals 12 residues. Trimming shortened V by 1 base and J by 4 bases, and 1 base separated the two germline ends. CDR3 in DNA: TGTGCCAGCAGCTTAGTCACCGGGGAGCTGTTTTTT. Residues: CASSLVTGELFF.

The V call is TRBV7-2, the J call TRBJ2-3; the D call may be TRBD1 or TRBD2 (5 bases each). The CDR3 sequence is 13 residues long. CDR1 and CDR2 (germline): SGHTA, FQGNSA. Trimming took off 1 base at V and 4 bases at J, with 6 bases between the two ends. This chain's CDR3 is CASSLGGPDTQYF. In DNA form, the CDR3 reads TGTGCCAGCAGCTTAGGGGGACCAGATACGCAGTATTTT.

The CDR3 sequence is CASSLRPTGETQYF. CDR3 DNA: TGTGCCAGCAGCTTAAGACCAACGGGGGAGACCCAGTACTTC. The chain combines TRBV7-8 with TRBJ2-5; D may be TRBD2 (5 bases). The V gene lost 2 bases and the J gene lost 5 bases, with 12 bases spanning the gap. The CDR3 is made up of 14 amino acids. Germline CDR1 SGHVS, CDR2 FQNEAQ.

The CDR3 here is CASSGTGGSGNTIYF. CDR3 nucleotides: TGTGCCAGCAGCGGTACAGGGGGCTCTGGAAACACCATATATTTT. The chain has TRBV9 and TRBJ1-3, with 8 bases identical to TRBD1. J lost 0 bases, V lost 3 bases, and 2 bases had no gene match. Germline V lookup: CDR1 SGDLS, CDR2 YYNGEE. This CDR3 is built from 15 residues.

The V gene is TRBV27, the J gene TRBJ2-7; D not resolved. The V and J ends lost 3 bases and 6 bases respectively, with 12 bases between them. In germline, CDR1 is MNHEY, CDR2 SMNVEV (reference sequence). The CDR3 runs to 13 residues. The DNA of the CDR3 is TGTGCCAGCAGTTTCCACTCACTGACCGAGCAGTACTTC. This encodes CASSFHSLTEQYF.

This clone was seen a few times. The chain couples TRBV6-6 to TRBJ1-1, with a weak D call TRBD1 (6 bases). V was cut by 6 bases and J by 6 bases, with 20 bases left in between. The CDR3 covers 15 residues. Germline V gene sequence: CDR1 MNHNY, CDR2 SVGAGI (reference sequence). CDR3 nucleotide sequence: TGTGCCAGCAGCTACCAAACCCCACAGGGACCTGAAGCTTTCTTT. Protein product: CASSYQTPQGPEAFF.

The chain employs TRBV13 and TRBJ2-7; D may be TRBD1 (6 bases). Germline CDR1 is PRHDT and CDR2 is FYEKMQ (reference sequence). The V gene lost 5 bases and the J gene lost 0 bases, with 14 bases spanning the gap. This CDR3 is 15 amino acids long. The CDR3 sequence is CASSPQGGASYEQYF. CDR3 in DNA: TGTGCCAGCAGCCCACAGGGTGGCGCCTCCTACGAGCAGTACTTC.

The chain uses TRBV13 and TRBJ2-1, with a possible D match to TRBD2 (5 bases). Trimming took off 2 bases at V and 6 bases at J, with 14 bases between the two ends. This CDR3 has 15 amino acids. CDR1 PRHDT and CDR2 FYEKMQ come from the germline V gene (reference sequence). CDR3 coding DNA: TGTGCCAGCAGCTTACCGCTAGCTTCTGGCAATGAGCAGTTCTTC. Protein product: CASSLPLASGNEQFF. The entire variable domain, with the rest obtained from reference TRBV13 and TRBJ2-1, is as follows: AAGVIQSPRHLIKEKRETATLKCYPIPRHDTVYWYQQGPGQDPQFLISFYEKMQSDKGSIPDRFSAQQFSDYHSELNMSSLELGDSALYFCASSLPLASGNEQFFGPGTRLTVL.

This rearrangement joins TRBV4-2 to TRBJ2-3; D gene uncertain. Between the trimmed V and J ends, which lost 2 bases and 2 bases, there was a span of 14 bases. The CDR3 totals 16 residues. The germline gives CDR1 LGHNA, CDR2 YNFKEQ. The CDR3 protein is CASSQNVRAATDTQYF. As DNA, the CDR3 is TGTGCCAGCAGCCAAAACGTTCGGGCCGCCACAGATACGCAGTATTTT.

This chain uses TRBV9 with TRBJ1-4, with 7 bases that match TRBD1. Per the germline V gene, CDR1 is SGDLS and CDR2 is YYNGEE. Germline trimming cut 3 bases from V and 8 bases from J; bases unmatched to any gene: 13. CDR3 length: 16 amino acids. As DNA, the CDR3 is TGTGCCAGCAGCGCCTCCTACAGGGGCTTAGAAGAAAAACTGTTTTTT. The encoded protein is CASSASYRGLEEKLFF.